A single T cell receptor beta chain is shown here with its context. Its antigen is undetermined. PCR was performed using 60 Vbeta and 13 Jbeta primers. Sequencing used immunoSEQ multiplex PCR; TCRdb keeps in-frame clones, though not all of them. The sample has just over 20,000 clones. This sample was included in a study of cytomegalovirus exposure and HLA in healthy donors. Broader study findings: As was reported, the HLA-A and HLA-B alleles of most subjects were accurately predicted from TCR beta sequences.

The V segment lost 2 bases and the J segment 7 bases; nucleotides outside the gene matches: 7. Per the germline V gene, CDR1 is SNHLY and CDR2 is FYNNEI. The CDR3 spans 15 residues. This receptor was identified in a man in his sixties in good health and CMV-seropositive. The sample comprised PBMCs. V and J are TRBV2 and TRBJ1-5; 8 nucleotides match TRBD1. The CDR3 region is CASSENPAGGQPQHF. As DNA, the CDR3 is TGTGCCAGCAGTGAAAATCCGGCAGGGGGCCAGCCCCAGCATTTT.